Listed below are T cell receptor beta chains from one sample, sequenced in a study of T cell clusters in autoimmune cytopenias. TCRdb derives one entry per CDR3 protein from the multiplex PCR reads, leaving out DNA. The sample has about 6,100 distinct CDR3 sequences. These data also formed part of another study, on T cell repertoires in aging, cancer and after chemotherapy.

The sequenced material came from peripheral blood. The receptors shown here come from a human donor in good health. The CDR3 runs from the conserved cysteine through the conserved F or W. Fields, in order: clone size, J gene, V gene, CDR3 protein. Where a row states a size, it is once, few, many or the class of an expanded clone; other rows omit it.

-,TRBJ2-1,TRBV11-2,CASSPQAGGSYNEQFF
medium-sized,TRBJ1-3,TRBV5-5,CASSLAHLSGNTIYF
-,TRBJ2-7,TRBV12-3/TRBV12-4,CASSLSASGSYEQYF
medium-sized,TRBJ2-3,TRBV18,CASSVDSNTDTQYF
-,TRBJ1-2,TRBV7-9,CASSLAGQNYGYTF
medium-sized,TRBJ2-7,TRBV6-6,CASEWANEQYF
medium-sized,TRBJ2-3,TRBV27,CASSLGSFGSDTQYF
-,TRBJ2-1,TRBV18,CASSSEQGNEQFF
medium-sized,TRBJ1-4,TRBV6-5,CASRTGGFNEKLFF
medium-sized,TRBJ2-1,TRBV19,CASNKGVGSFNEQFF
-,TRBJ2-1,TRBV7-3,CASSLNSGGNNEQFF
-,TRBJ2-5,TRBV6-5,CASSGVGSSGETQYF
medium-sized,TRBJ2-3,TRBV15,CATSRGLASTDTQYF
-,TRBJ1-4,TRBV4-3,CASSRPDRNEKLFF
-,TRBJ1-2,TRBV6-1,CASSLSGRGRETNYGYTF
medium-sized,TRBJ1-1,TRBV5-4,CASSLGLRGTEAFF
-,TRBJ2-1,TRBV28,CASTSGDSRNEQFF
medium-sized,TRBJ1-1,TRBV19,CASSMGRASMNTEAFF
-,TRBJ2-7,TRBV5-1,CASSFFKGQASYEQYF
-,TRBJ2-5,TRBV7-2,CASSLTSGGHIQETQYF
-,TRBJ1-1,TRBV5-1,CASSPVGLGNTEAFF
-,TRBJ2-3,TRBV7-2,CASSSTGGPGDTQYF
medium-sized,TRBJ2-4,TRBV30,CAWSVGGFAKNIQYF
medium-sized,TRBJ1-5,TRBV6-6,CASSYQGSQPQHF
medium-sized,TRBJ1-6,TRBV6-6,CASNLSGNSPLHF
-,TRBJ2-5,TRBV20-1,CSAGTSGRQETQYF
medium-sized,TRBJ2-5,TRBV19,CASSGLLETQYF
medium-sized,TRBJ1-1,TRBV12-3/TRBV12-4,CASSQTQAANTEAFF
-,TRBJ1-5,TRBV12-3/TRBV12-4,CASSGNSRGSNQPQHF
-,TRBJ2-2,TRBV4-3,CASSQEVWTSARTNTGELFF
-,TRBJ2-4,TRBV15,CATSTYVDKNIQYF
medium-sized,TRBJ2-5,TRBV12-3/TRBV12-4,CASTGTSVETQYF
-,TRBJ2-2,TRBV14,CASSTIKGSDTGELFF
medium-sized,TRBJ1-2,TRBV19,CASSDRGTVHGYTF
medium-sized,TRBJ2-1,TRBV6-2/TRBV6-3,CASSYTLTEQFF
medium-sized,TRBJ2-5,TRBV29-1,CSVEDPTGREQTQYF
medium-sized,TRBJ1-6,TRBV6-5,CASSVDRPNSPLHF
-,TRBJ2-1,TRBV20-1,CSARQGANYNEQFF
-,TRBJ2-6,TRBV6-5,CASRTGGSGANVLTF
medium-sized,TRBJ2-7,TRBV19,CASSTTYEQYF
-,TRBJ2-7,TRBV12-3/TRBV12-4,CASSFRTAGEQYF
medium-sized,TRBJ2-3,TRBV6-4,CASSAVAGSTDTQYF
medium-sized,TRBJ2-7,TRBV6-5,CATQDSYEQYF
medium-sized,TRBJ2-2,TRBV6-1,CASSSGQGVPGELFF
medium-sized,TRBJ1-4,TRBV19,CASKGQRATNEKLFF
-,TRBJ1-6,TRBV5-1,CASRLWGESPLHF
-,TRBJ2-3,TRBV24-1,CATSASLDTQYF
-,TRBJ1-3,TRBV5-6,CASSGPGQGENTIYF
-,TRBJ1-2,TRBV11-2,CASTPGGTPYGYTF
medium-sized,TRBJ2-7,TRBV6-6,CASNIQGMGYEQYF
-,TRBJ2-1,TRBV5-4,CASSLKPGGFGLNNEQFF
-,TRBJ2-5,TRBV5-4,CASSLDQETQYF